The following is a T cell receptor (beta chain) sequence with its context. PCR involved 60 Vbeta and 13 Jbeta primers. The repertoire was sequenced with immunoSEQ multiplex PCR; TCRdb's copy has only in-frame clones and lacks some. The table lists about 140,000 clones, roughly 75% of them singletons. These data belong to a study of cytomegalovirus exposure and HLA in healthy donors. This clonotype was sampled from a female donor in good health and CMV-seronegative. The specimen was PBMCs.

The CDR3 DNA reads TGTGCCAGCAGTTCGGGGGTCGAAGCTTTCTTT. Its translation: CASSSGVEAFF. The chain joins TRBV6-5 to TRBJ1-1; weak D call: TRBD1 (5 bases). The germline V gene has CDR1 MNHEY and CDR2 SVGAGI. The germline V and J ends were trimmed by 4 bases and 8 bases, with 8 bases remaining between them. The CDR3 has 11 residues.